This TCR beta chain was sequenced in a study of shared clonotypes between healthy human individuals. About the research overall: Those who served as donors were two women and three men between the ages of 18 and 49. Study-level findings and limits: The represented genetic and exposure-history diversity was limited by the small number of donors. The study sampled only blood, and tissue repertoires likely differ. An effect of sequencing depth on clonotype sharing among donors was expected.

Naive CD8 cells comprised CD45RO-negative, CCR7-positively selected cells, excluding terminally differentiated effector memory CD45RA+ cells. As to this clone: Its antigen is undetermined.

Repertoires were generated with immunoSEQ multiplex PCR, while TCRdb's copy carries only in-frame clones and drops some. The data contain fewer than 700,000 clones, around 95% of them singletons. V shed 3 bases and J 0 bases; nucleotides not matched to a gene: 5. The CDR3 is made up of 15 amino acids. Per the germline V gene, CDR1 is SGDLS and CDR2 is YYNGEE. This clonotype originated in a young woman in good health. The sample comprised naive CD8+ T cells sorted from blood. The genes are TRBV9 and TRBJ2-7; 8 nucleotides match TRBD2. Written as DNA, the CDR3 is TGTGCCAGCAGCGACGAAGCGGGGGCCTCCTACGAGCAGTACTTC. Translation gives CASSDEAGASYEQYF.